The 5 T cell receptor beta chains given below trace back to one sample, sequenced in a study of identical twins. TCRdb used MiXCR to reprocess the 5' RACE reads, holding one entry per CDR3 protein. The sample shows 700,000 to 950,000 distinct CDR3 sequences, over 9% of them seen only once. These records were also assigned to another study, of yellow fever vaccine responses in identical twins.

The sample was PBMCs. Source of these receptors: a young woman in good health.

This clonotype has more than one count but fewer than ten. The chain joins TRBV20-1 to TRBJ2-7; D unresolved. Germline-derived CDR1 and CDR2 are DFQATT and SNEGSKA (reference sequence). Trimming took off 3 bases at V and 6 bases at J, with 12 bases between the two ends. This CDR3 spans 12 amino acids. The CDR3: CSARVRYGEQYV. CDR3 nucleotides: TGCAGTGCTAGGGTCAGGTACGGCGAGCAGTACGTC.

This sequence joins TRBV9 and TRBJ2-1, with D perhaps matching TRBD2 (7 bases). V dropped 4 bases and J dropped 0 bases, with 14 bases sitting between them. This CDR3 comprises 16 residues. Germline loops: CDR1 SGDLS, CDR2 YYNGEE. In DNA, the CDR3 is TGTGCCAGCAGCAAACACGGGGGGCGCTCCTACAATGAGCAGTTCTTC. It is translated as CASSKHGGRSYNEQFF.

This clonotype was counted only a few times. This chain joins TRBV24-1 and TRBJ2-3; D ambiguous. The CDR3 contains 15 residues. V was trimmed by 0 bases and J by 1 base, leaving 7 bases between them. Germline V CDR1 and CDR2: KGHDR, SFDVKD. The DNA for the CDR3 is TGTGCCACCAGTGATTTGGGGCATCGCACAGATACGCAGTATTTT. Its translation: CATSDLGHRTDTQYF.

This clonotype has more than one count but fewer than ten. The chain is built from TRBV15 and TRBJ2-2; 7 bases fit TRBD2. The trim removed 0 bases at V and 4 bases at J, leaving 8 bases unmatched. The V gene's germline CDR1 is LNHNV and CDR2 YYDKDF (reference sequence). The CDR3 covers 17 residues. The CDR3 sequence is CATSRDLGGPGTGELFF. The CDR3 bases are TGTGCCACCAGCAGAGATCTGGGAGGGCCAGGCACCGGGGAGCTGTTTTTT.

This clonotype has just a few counts. V is TRBV29-1 and J is TRBJ2-5; no reliable D call. Germline V gene lookup returns CDR1 SQVTM and CDR2 ANQGSEA. V dropped 4 bases and J dropped 13 bases, with 16 bases sitting between them. CDR3 length: 11 residues. The CDR3 coding sequence is TGCAGCGTTGTTTTCCAGAGCATCCCGTACTTC. Translated, it gives CSVVFQSIPYF.